A selection of T cell receptor beta chains follows, all from one sample in a study of OX40 agonist ivuxolimab in advanced cancers. Sequenced by immunoSEQ multiplex PCR; TCRdb stores in-frame clones only, minus some. The sample lists tens of thousands of clones; around four fifths were seen once. Specimen: CD4+ or CD8+ T cells sorted from blood, collected in a trial of the OX40 agonist ivuxolimab. The receptors were gathered from an adult with an advanced solid tumor such as melanoma, head and neck, liver or kidney cancer. Both conserved end residues are part of each CDR3. The order of the fields is D gene, J gene, clone size, V gene, CDR3 DNA, CDR3 protein. D genes are given only for firm matches. Part of the rows lack a size; the others show once, few, many or a class for expanded clones.

D: TRBD1; J: TRBJ1-6; size: -; V: TRBV7-9; DNA: TGTGCCAGCAGCTTTGGGCCAGGGGGTTCACCCCTCCACTTT; CDR3: CASSFGPGGSPLHF
D: -; J: TRBJ1-6; size: -; V: TRBV4-1; DNA: TGCGCCAGCAGCTCCGGGACGATTAATTCACCCCTCCACTTT; CDR3: CASSSGTINSPLHF
D: -; J: TRBJ1-2; size: -; V: TRBV5-6; DNA: TGTGCCAGCAGCTTGGGGACCCTTGGCTACACCTTC; CDR3: CASSLGTLGYTF
D: TRBD1; J: TRBJ2-1; size: -; V: TRBV4-3; DNA: TGCGCCAGCAGCCCCCAGCAGGGGGCTGCAAATGAGCAGTTCTTC; CDR3: CASSPQQGAANEQFF
D: -; J: TRBJ1-2; size: -; V: TRBV7-8; DNA: TGTGCCAGCAGCCAAACGGCAGGTTCGGGCTATGGCTACACCTTC; CDR3: CASSQTAGSGYGYTF
D: TRBD1; J: TRBJ1-4; size: -; V: TRBV6-5; DNA: TGTGCCAGCCGGGACAGCCTAACAACTAATGAAAAACTGTTTTTT; CDR3: CASRDSLTTNEKLFF
D: -; J: TRBJ2-5; size: -; V: TRBV2; DNA: TGTGCCAGCAGTGAAGGAGGGTCCCAAGAGACCCAGTACTTC; CDR3: CASSEGGSQETQYF
D: TRBD1; J: TRBJ1-1; size: -; V: TRBV30; DNA: TGTGCCTGGAGTCGCCGAAGGACAGGGGACACTGAAGCTTTCTTT; CDR3: CAWSRRRTGDTEAFF
D: -; J: TRBJ1-6; size: -; V: TRBV10-3; DNA: TGTGCCATCAGTGTGGGGGAGACAGAAAATTCACCCCTCCACTTT; CDR3: CAISVGETENSPLHF
D: TRBD1; J: TRBJ2-7; size: once; V: TRBV25-1; DNA: TGTGCCAGCAGTGAACGGACAGGGAACACCTACGAGCAGTACTTC; CDR3: CASSERTGNTYEQYF
D: TRBD2; J: TRBJ2-3; size: -; V: TRBV5-6; DNA: TGTGCCAGCAGCTTGGTCCTAGCGGGGGACCCCACAGATACGCAGTATTTT; CDR3: CASSLVLAGDPTDTQYF
D: TRBD1; J: TRBJ2-2; size: -; V: TRBV9; DNA: TGTGCCAGCAGCGTGACGGGGACAGGGAACACCGGGGAGCTGTTTTTT; CDR3: CASSVTGTGNTGELFF
D: TRBD2; J: TRBJ2-1; size: -; V: TRBV7-3; DNA: TGTGCCAGCAGCCTCACGCGGGGGTATAGCTCCTACAATGAGCAGTTCTTC; CDR3: CASSLTRGYSSYNEQFF
D: -; J: TRBJ1-1; size: few; V: TRBV7-2; DNA: TGTGCCAGCAGCCCCCGCGGAGGCAACACTGAAGCTTTCTTT; CDR3: CASSPRGGNTEAFF
D: -; J: TRBJ1-6; size: -; V: TRBV6-5; DNA: TGTGCCAGCAGCACCGACAGGACCAATTCACCCCTCCACTTT; CDR3: CASSTDRTNSPLHF
D: -; J: TRBJ2-2; size: -; V: TRBV2; DNA: TGTGCCAGCAGTGAAGAGGGGGGCTGGGGCACCGGGGAGCTGTTTTTT; CDR3: CASSEEGGWGTGELFF
D: -; J: TRBJ2-6; size: -; V: TRBV29-1; DNA: TGCAGCGGTTGGGTCCGGGGGTCCTCTGGGGCCAACGTCCTGACTTTC; CDR3: CSGWVRGSSGANVLTF
D: -; J: TRBJ1-5; size: -; V: TRBV27; DNA: TGTGCCAGCAGCCCGCGGCAGGGAGTAGGAGGCAATCAGCCCCAGCATTTT; CDR3: CASSPRQGVGGNQPQHF
D: TRBD1; J: TRBJ1-2; size: -; V: TRBV6-1; DNA: TGTGCCAGCAGAAGGACAGGGCCTGTGGGGGGCTACACCTTC; CDR3: CASRRTGPVGGYTF
D: TRBD1; J: TRBJ1-3; size: -; V: TRBV9; DNA: TGTGCCAGCAGCGAACACAGGGGGCTCTCTGGAAACACCATATATTTT; CDR3: CASSEHRGLSGNTIYF
D: -; J: TRBJ1-5; size: -; V: TRBV19; DNA: TGTGCCAGTAGCATTGGGGTGGTGGGGGAGCCCCAGCATTTT; CDR3: CASSIGVVGEPQHF
D: -; J: TRBJ2-3; size: -; V: TRBV10-3; DNA: TGTGCCATCAGTGAGTCGCACGATAACACAGATACGCAGTATTTT; CDR3: CAISESHDNTDTQYF
D: -; J: TRBJ2-3; size: -; V: TRBV5-4; DNA: TGTGCCAGCAGCTCTACAGATACGCAGTATTTT; CDR3: CASSSTDTQYF
D: -; J: TRBJ2-3; size: -; V: TRBV13; DNA: TGTGCCAGCAGCTTACGAGCTGGTAGCACAGATACGCAGTATTTT; CDR3: CASSLRAGSTDTQYF
D: -; J: TRBJ2-2; size: -; V: TRBV23-1; DNA: TGCGCCAGCCGCCTCTTGAGGGAGCTGTTTTTT; CDR3: CASRLLRELFF
D: -; J: TRBJ1-2; size: -; V: TRBV29-1; DNA: TGCAGCGGCAGGGGTGTCTATGGCTACACCTTC; CDR3: CSGRGVYGYTF
D: -; J: TRBJ1-5; size: -; V: TRBV5-6; DNA: TGTGCCAGCAGCTTGTGGGGGGGGAGCAATCAGCCCCAGCATTTT; CDR3: CASSLWGGSNQPQHF
D: -; J: TRBJ1-2; size: -; V: TRBV15; DNA: TGTGCCACCAGCAGAGATCAGCAGCAGTATGGCTACACCTTC; CDR3: CATSRDQQQYGYTF
D: TRBD1; J: TRBJ1-5; size: -; V: TRBV7-9; DNA: TGTGCCAGCAGCTTTGGACAGGGTGGGCAGCCCCAGCATTTT; CDR3: CASSFGQGGQPQHF
D: -; J: TRBJ1-1; size: -; V: TRBV19; DNA: TGTGCCAGTAGTATGGGGGTAAATACGAACACTGAAGCTTTCTTT; CDR3: CASSMGVNTNTEAFF
D: -; J: TRBJ2-3; size: -; V: TRBV30; DNA: TGTGCCTGGGGGAGGGGGTCCACAGATACGCAGTATTTT; CDR3: CAWGRGSTDTQYF
D: -; J: TRBJ1-2; size: -; V: TRBV7-9; DNA: TGTGCCAGCAGCTTAGCGCCCAGAAACCATGGCTACACCTTC; CDR3: CASSLAPRNHGYTF
D: -; J: TRBJ1-3; size: -; V: TRBV27; DNA: TGTGCCAGCACCAGGGGAGCTGGAAACACCATATATTTT; CDR3: CASTRGAGNTIYF
D: -; J: TRBJ2-5; size: -; V: TRBV28; DNA: TGTGCCAGCAGTCCCCCTATAGACTTC; CDR3: CASSPPIDF
D: -; J: TRBJ1-3; size: -; V: TRBV5-1; DNA: TGCGCCAGCAGCTTGAACGTGGGGGGCTTCGAGGGAAACACCATATATTTT; CDR3: CASSLNVGGFEGNTIYF
D: TRBD1; J: TRBJ2-3; size: -; V: TRBV19; DNA: TGTGCCAGTAGTCCGGACAGGAAACAAGATACGCAGTATTTT; CDR3: CASSPDRKQDTQYF
D: -; J: TRBJ1-6; size: -; V: TRBV18; DNA: TGTGCCAGCTCTCCTACTAGCTATTCACCCCTCCACTTT; CDR3: CASSPTSYSPLHF
D: -; J: TRBJ1-5; size: -; V: TRBV29-1; DNA: TGCAGCGCCAAGGACGGGGATCAGCCCCAGCATTTT; CDR3: CSAKDGDQPQHF
D: TRBD2; J: TRBJ2-3; size: once; V: TRBV28; DNA: TGTGCCAGCAGGTCAGCGGGGTGGAGCACAGATACGCAGTATTTT; CDR3: CASRSAGWSTDTQYF
D: -; J: TRBJ2-2; size: -; V: TRBV7-2; DNA: TGTGCCAGCAGCCCCTCCGGGACGGTCGGGGAGCTGTTTTTT; CDR3: CASSPSGTVGELFF
D: -; J: TRBJ2-1; size: -; V: TRBV27; DNA: TGTGCCAGCAGTTTATCTCGGGGTAATGAGCAGTTCTTC; CDR3: CASSLSRGNEQFF
D: TRBD1; J: TRBJ1-3; size: few; V: TRBV30; DNA: TGTGCCTGGGGACAGGGTGGAAACACCATATATTTT; CDR3: CAWGQGGNTIYF
D: -; J: TRBJ1-1; size: -; V: TRBV5-1; DNA: TGCGCCAGCAGCCCCCTAAGGGGGGACACTGAAGCTTTCTTT; CDR3: CASSPLRGDTEAFF
D: TRBD1; J: TRBJ1-3; size: -; V: TRBV5-6; DNA: TGTGCCAGCAGCTCTCAGGGGGCGCAGGAAAGCACCATATATTTT; CDR3: CASSSQGAQESTIYF
D: -; J: TRBJ2-5; size: -; V: TRBV7-2; DNA: TGTGCCAGCAGCTTACAGATAAGCGAGACCCAGTACTTC; CDR3: CASSLQISETQYF
D: -; J: TRBJ2-1; size: -; V: TRBV2; DNA: TGTGCCAGCAGTGGGGGTCCTCGGGGCAATGAGCAGTTCTTC; CDR3: CASSGGPRGNEQFF